The 13 T cell receptor beta chains given below trace back to one sample, sequenced in a study of CD8+ T cells in alopecia areata. Treatment reported: oral pan-JAK inhibitor, 5-10 mg twice daily. Extracted from the samples, RNA was reverse transcribed into cDNA to serve as the sequencing template. Sequencing was performed with immunoSEQ multiplex PCR; in TCRdb, only in-frame clones are kept and a portion is missing. Among around 150,000 clones listed, 60% were seen once. Sequencing was performed on CD4+ T cells sorted from blood, taken at week 24, from a patient treated with tofacitinib. The receptors here all came from a human donor with alopecia areata.

The chain combines TRBV29-1 with TRBJ2-7, with 7 bases identical to TRBD1. CDR3 size: 11 residues. Unmatched junction bases numbered 1, after V lost 6 bases and J lost 2 bases. Germline CDR1 is SQVTM and CDR2 is ANQGSEA. The CDR3 DNA is TGCAGCGTACAGGGGCCCTACGAGCAGTACTTC. It encodes CSVQGPYEQYF.

This clone occurred a few times. This chain connects TRBV7-9 to TRBJ1-1, with no clear D. V was shortened by 1 base and J by 4 bases, with 10 bases between the two germline ends. This CDR3 is built from 14 residues. Germline CDR1 is SEHNR and CDR2 is FQNEAQ (reference sequence). The CDR3 DNA reads TGTGCCAGCAGCTTAGGCCTCCGAGGCACTGAAGCTTTCTTT. Protein product: CASSLGLRGTEAFF.

V gene TRBV30 combines with J gene TRBJ2-3; 9 bases line up with TRBD1. Trimming removed 5 bases from V and 0 bases from J; junction bases left unmatched: 3. From germline, CDR1 is GTSNPN and CDR2 SVGIG (reference sequence). The CDR3 covers 14 residues. CDR3: CAWATGGSTDTQYF. CDR3 coding DNA: TGTGCCTGGGCGACAGGGGGTAGCACAGATACGCAGTATTTT.

The chain links TRBV29-1 to TRBJ2-5; D possibly uses TRBD1 or TRBD2 (5 bases each). V was clipped by 4 bases and J by 4 bases, with 13 bases between them. Per germline, CDR1 SQVTM and CDR2 ANQGSEA. The length of the CDR3 is 13 residues. CDR3 amino acids: CSVGGRGGETQYF. The CDR3 coding sequence is TGCAGCGTTGGGGGACGGGGCGGAGAGACCCAGTACTTC.

In its sample, this clone was seen a few times. The rearrangement uses TRBV30 and TRBJ1-2; D uncertain. Between the trimmed V and J ends, which lost 8 bases and 2 bases, there was a span of 15 bases. The CDR3 contains 13 residues. Germline V gene sequence: CDR1 GTSNPN, CDR2 SVGIG (reference sequence). CDR3 sequence (DNA): TGTGCCGCCTTCTCCGACAACAACTATGGCTACACCTTC. It is translated as CAAFSDNNYGYTF.

The chain employs TRBV2 and TRBJ2-5; TRBD2 is a possible D gene (6 bases). V lost 4 bases and J lost 2, with 11 bases in between. This CDR3 spans 14 amino acids. The germline V gene has CDR1 SNHLY and CDR2 FYNNEI. The CDR3 DNA reads as TGTGCCAGCAGTGCGCGGGGAGGACAAGAGACCCAGTACTTC. This gives the protein CASSARGGQETQYF.

In this sample, this clone turned up a few times. The V gene is TRBV5-6, the J gene TRBJ2-7; D possibly corresponds to TRBD1 (6 bases). Trimming stripped 0 bases from V and 5 bases from J, with 15 bases between. The CDR3 sequence is 15 residues long. Germline CDR1 is SGHDT and CDR2 is YYEEEE. CDR3 loop: CASSLVQGFMNEQYF. CDR3 bases: TGTGCCAGCAGCTTGGTGCAGGGGTTTATGAACGAGCAGTACTTC.

CDR3 region: CASRVRGDTDTQYF. DNA for the CDR3: TGTGCCAGCCGCGTCCGGGGCGACACAGATACGCAGTATTTT. The V call is TRBV6-5, the J call TRBJ2-3, with D possibly called TRBD1 or TRBD2 (5 bases each). Looked up from germline, CDR1 is MNHEY and CDR2 is SVGAGI. CDR3 length: 14 amino acids. The germline V and J ends were trimmed by 8 bases and 2 bases, with 14 bases remaining between them.

The chain combines TRBV5-1 with TRBJ2-3; TRBD1 is a possible D gene (5 bases). The germline gives CDR1 SGHRS, CDR2 YFSETQ. V was cut by 4 bases and J by 2 bases, with 11 bases left in between. The length of the CDR3 is 14 residues. The chain's CDR3 is CASSTQEYTDTQYF. CDR3 DNA: TGCGCCAGCAGCACACAGGAATACACAGATACGCAGTATTTT. Full variable domain (remainder filled in from reference TRBV5-1 and TRBJ2-3): KAGVTQTPRYLIKTRGQQVTLSCSPISGHRSVSWYQQTPGQGLQFLFEYFSETQRNKGNFPGRFSGRQFSNSRSEMNVSTLELGDSALYLCASSTQEYTDTQYFGPGTRLTVL.

J is TRBJ2-5 and V is TRBV4-2; 8 positions match TRBD2. V lost 0 bases and J lost 5; bases outside the gene matches: 11. This CDR3 is built from 17 residues. From germline, CDR1 is LGHNA and CDR2 YNFKEQ. CDR3 sequence (DNA): TGTGCCAGCAGCCAAGAACTACTAGCGGTAGTTGAGGAGACCCAGTACTTC. Protein sequence: CASSQELLAVVEETQYF.

In this sample, this clone turned up a few times. The chain recombines TRBV5-1 with TRBJ2-1; D is possibly TRBD1 or TRBD2 (5 bases each). The V end lost 5 bases, the J end lost 8 bases, and 14 bases lay between the germline ends. Germline-derived CDR1 and CDR2 are SGHRS and YFSETQ. The CDR3 extends over 13 amino acids. The CDR3 protein is CASRGRDRDEQFF. The DNA of the CDR3 is TGCGCCAGCAGGGGTCGGGACCGCGATGAGCAGTTCTTC.

This clone was detected once. The chain recombines TRBV11-3 with TRBJ2-5; maybe TRBD2 (5 bases). This CDR3 contains 14 residues. The germline V gene has CDR1 SGHNT and CDR2 YENEEA. Trimming stripped 5 bases from V and 7 bases from J, with 17 bases between. The CDR3 here is CASSEGPLWGTQYF. In DNA form, the CDR3 reads TGTGCCAGCAGCGAGGGCCCTTTATGGGGGACCCAGTACTTC.

This clone was observed at least ten times. In DNA, the CDR3 is TGCGCCAGCAGCCCGACTGCAACGGGGAGAGGCATTCAGTACTTC. It is translated as CASSPTATGRGIQYF. The chain is built from TRBV5-1 and TRBJ2-4; weak D call: TRBD2 (5 bases). The CDR3 length is 15 residues. V was cut by 4 bases and J by 9 bases, with 20 bases left in between. Germline CDR1 SGHRS, CDR2 YFSETQ. Full variable domain (rest looked up from reference TRBV5-1 and TRBJ2-4): KAGVTQTPRYLIKTRGQQVTLSCSPISGHRSVSWYQQTPGQGLQFLFEYFSETQRNKGNFPGRFSGRQFSNSRSEMNVSTLELGDSALYLCASSPTATGRGIQYFGAGTRLSVL.